This T cell receptor beta chain was retrieved from a study of blood T cell repertoires in COVID-19. Study overall: COVID-19 samples collected from the United States, Italy and Spain covered acute and convalescent phases. From T cells, B-cell-depleted T cells, or PBMCs came the material, which was cDNA or gDNA.

As concerns this clone: Other nucleotide sequences from this sample produce the same CDR3.

Original processing methods: Amplification of reference gene primers provided the estimated nucleated cell counts. The assay was immunoSEQ multiplex PCR, and TCRdb's table has in-frame clones only and misses some. The DNA gave D and trimming, while V, J and clone size come from that table. The table includes 110,000 or so clones, over 80% detected once. This CDR3 is 14 amino acids long. CDR1 is SEHNR, CDR2 FQNEAQ, per germline (reference sequence). The trim removed 7 bases at V and 0 bases at J, leaving 3 bases unmatched. The receptor was derived from a human donor in a cohort sampled during active COVID-19. Sequencing was done on a sample of peripheral blood. The chain joins TRBV7-9 to TRBJ2-3, with 8 positions matching TRBD1. CDR3 DNA sequence: TGTGCCAGCACTGGGACAGGAAGCACAGATACGCAGTATTTT. Amino acids: CASTGTGSTDTQYF.